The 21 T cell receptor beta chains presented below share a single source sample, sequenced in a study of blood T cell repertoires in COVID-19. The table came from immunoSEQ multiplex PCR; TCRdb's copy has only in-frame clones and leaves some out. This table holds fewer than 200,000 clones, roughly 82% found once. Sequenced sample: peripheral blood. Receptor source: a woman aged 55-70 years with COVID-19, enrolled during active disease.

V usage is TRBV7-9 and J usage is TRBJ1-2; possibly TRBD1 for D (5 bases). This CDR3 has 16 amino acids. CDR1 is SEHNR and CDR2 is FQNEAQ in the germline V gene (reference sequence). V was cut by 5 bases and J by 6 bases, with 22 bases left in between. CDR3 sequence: CASSEQLQAVRDGYTF. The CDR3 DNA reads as TGTGCCAGCAGCGAACAACTACAGGCCGTTCGGGATGGCTACACCTTC.

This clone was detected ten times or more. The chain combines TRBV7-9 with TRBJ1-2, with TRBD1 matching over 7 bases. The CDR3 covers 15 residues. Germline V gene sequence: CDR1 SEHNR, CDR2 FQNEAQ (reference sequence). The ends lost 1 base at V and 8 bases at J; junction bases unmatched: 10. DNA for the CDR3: TGTGCCAGCAGCTTAGGGCGACAGGGACGTCAAGGCTACACCTTC. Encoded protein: CASSLGRQGRQGYTF.

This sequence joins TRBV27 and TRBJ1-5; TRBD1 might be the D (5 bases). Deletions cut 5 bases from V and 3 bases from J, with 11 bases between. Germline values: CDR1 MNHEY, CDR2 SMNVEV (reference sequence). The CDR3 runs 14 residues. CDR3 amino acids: CASSGALSNQPQHF. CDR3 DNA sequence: TGTGCCAGCAGTGGGGCGTTGTCCAATCAGCCCCAGCATTTT.

CDR3 sequence: CASSYPSGRALDTQYF. Written as DNA, the CDR3 is TGCGCCAGCAGCTACCCTAGCGGGAGGGCCCTAGATACGCAGTATTTT. J is TRBJ2-3 and V is TRBV5-1; TRBD2 aligns across 12 bases. Germline lookup yields CDR1 SGHRS and CDR2 YFSETQ. This CDR3 comprises 16 residues. The V segment lost 3 bases and the J segment 5 bases; nucleotides outside the gene matches: 7.

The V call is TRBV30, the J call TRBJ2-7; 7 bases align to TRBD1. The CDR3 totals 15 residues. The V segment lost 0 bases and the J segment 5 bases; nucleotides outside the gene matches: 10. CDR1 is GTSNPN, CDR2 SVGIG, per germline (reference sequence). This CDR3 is CAWSVGRGRFNEQYF. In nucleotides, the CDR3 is TGTGCCTGGAGTGTGGGTAGGGGGCGCTTCAACGAGCAGTACTTC.

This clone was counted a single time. Here the CDR3 reads CASSRTSGGAGVNEQFF. In DNA, the CDR3 is TGTGCCAGCAGTCGGACTAGCGGGGGGGCTGGTGTAAATGAGCAGTTCTTC. The chain is built from TRBV3-1 (or the pseudogene TRBV3-2) and TRBJ2-1, with TRBD2 matching over 15 bases. Trimming at V came to 6 bases and at J to 7 bases, leaving 10 bases not matched to a gene. Germline V CDR1 and CDR2: LGHDT, YNNKEL (reference sequence). The CDR3 length is 17 residues.

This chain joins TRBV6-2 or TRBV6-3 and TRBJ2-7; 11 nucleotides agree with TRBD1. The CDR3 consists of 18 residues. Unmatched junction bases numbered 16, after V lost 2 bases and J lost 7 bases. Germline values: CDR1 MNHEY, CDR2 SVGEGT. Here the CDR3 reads CASSYAVAGWTGGQEQYF. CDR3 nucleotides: TGTGCCAGCAGTTACGCCGTGGCGGGTTGGACAGGGGGCCAGGAGCAGTACTTC.

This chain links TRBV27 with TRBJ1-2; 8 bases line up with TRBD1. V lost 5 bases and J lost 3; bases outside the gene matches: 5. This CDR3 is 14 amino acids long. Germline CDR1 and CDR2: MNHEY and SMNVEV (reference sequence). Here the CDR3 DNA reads TGTGCCAGCAGTGCCGGACAGGGTTACTATGGCTACACCTTC. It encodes CASSAGQGYYGYTF.

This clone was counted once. CDR3 loop: CAILQQGLPYEQYV. The DNA for the CDR3 is TGTGCCATCCTACAACAGGGGTTACCCTACGAGCAGTACGTC. V and J are TRBV5-8 and TRBJ2-7; the match to TRBD1 covers 7 bases. CDR1 and CDR2 (germline): SGHTS, YDEGEE. CDR3 length equals 14 residues. Trimming removed 9 bases from V and 2 bases from J; junction bases left unmatched: 11.

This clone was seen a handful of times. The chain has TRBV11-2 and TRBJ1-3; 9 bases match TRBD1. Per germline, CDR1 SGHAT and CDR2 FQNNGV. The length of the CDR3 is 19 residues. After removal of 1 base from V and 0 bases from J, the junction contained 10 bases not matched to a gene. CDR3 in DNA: TGTGCCAGCAGCTTAGGGCCTGGGGGACAGGGCCGCTCTGGAAACACCATATATTTT. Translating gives CASSLGPGGQGRSGNTIYF. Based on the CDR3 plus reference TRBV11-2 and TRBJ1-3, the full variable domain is EAGVAQSPRYKIIEKRQSVAFWCNPISGHATLYWYQQILGQGPKLLIQFQNNGVVDDSQLPKDRFSAERLKGVDSTLKIQPAKLEDSAVYLCASSLGPGGQGRSGNTIYFGEGSWLTVV.

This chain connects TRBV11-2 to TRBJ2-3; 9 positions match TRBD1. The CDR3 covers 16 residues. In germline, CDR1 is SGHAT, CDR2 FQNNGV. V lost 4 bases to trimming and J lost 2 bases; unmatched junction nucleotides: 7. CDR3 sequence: CASSSARDRVTDTQYF. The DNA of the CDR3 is TGTGCCAGCAGCTCAGCCCGGGACAGGGTCACAGATACGCAGTATTTT.

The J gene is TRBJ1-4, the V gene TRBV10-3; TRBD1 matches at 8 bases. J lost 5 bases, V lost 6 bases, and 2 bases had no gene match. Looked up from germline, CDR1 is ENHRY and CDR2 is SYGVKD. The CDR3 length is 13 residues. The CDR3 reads CAIRGQVNEKLFF. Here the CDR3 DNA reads TGTGCCATCAGGGGACAGGTAAATGAAAAACTGTTTTTT.

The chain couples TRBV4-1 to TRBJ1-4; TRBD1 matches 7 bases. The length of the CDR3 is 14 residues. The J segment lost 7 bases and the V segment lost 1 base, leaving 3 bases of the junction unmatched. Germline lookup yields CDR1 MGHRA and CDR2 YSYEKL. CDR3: CASSQGGGGEKLFF. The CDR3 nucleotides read TGCGCCAGCAGCCAAGGAGGGGGCGGTGAAAAACTGTTTTTT.

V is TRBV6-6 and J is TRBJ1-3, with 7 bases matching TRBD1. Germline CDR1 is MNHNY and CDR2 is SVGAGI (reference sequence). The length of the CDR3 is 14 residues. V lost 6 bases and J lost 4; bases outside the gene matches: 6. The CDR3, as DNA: TGTGCCAGCAGGAGGCAGGGGGGAGGAAACACCATATATTTT. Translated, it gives CASRRQGGGNTIYF.

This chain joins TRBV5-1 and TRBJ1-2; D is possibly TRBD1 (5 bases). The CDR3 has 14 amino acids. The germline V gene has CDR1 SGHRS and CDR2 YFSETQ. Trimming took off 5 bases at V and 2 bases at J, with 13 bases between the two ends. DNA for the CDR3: TGCGCCAGCAGGCGGGGGGGAGAGAACTATGGCTACACCTTC. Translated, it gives CASRRGGENYGYTF.

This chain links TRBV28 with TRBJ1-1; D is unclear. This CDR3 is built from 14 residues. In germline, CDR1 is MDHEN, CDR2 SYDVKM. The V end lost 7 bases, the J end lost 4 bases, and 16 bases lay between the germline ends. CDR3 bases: TGTGCCAGCACCTCGGGGATGAGGACCACTGAAGCTTTCTTT. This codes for CASTSGMRTTEAFF.

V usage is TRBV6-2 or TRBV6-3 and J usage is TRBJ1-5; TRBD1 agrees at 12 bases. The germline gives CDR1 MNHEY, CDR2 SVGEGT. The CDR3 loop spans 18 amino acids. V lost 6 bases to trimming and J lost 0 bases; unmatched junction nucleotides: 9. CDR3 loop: CASSRDRGRLDSNQPQHF. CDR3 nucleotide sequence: TGTGCCAGCAGCCGGGACAGGGGGCGTCTAGATAGCAATCAGCCCCAGCATTTT.

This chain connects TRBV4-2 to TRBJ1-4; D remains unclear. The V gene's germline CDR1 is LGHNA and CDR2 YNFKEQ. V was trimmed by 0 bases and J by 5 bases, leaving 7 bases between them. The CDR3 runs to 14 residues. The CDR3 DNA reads TGTGCCAGCAGCCAAGATCTCAGGAATGAAAAACTGTTTTTT. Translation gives CASSQDLRNEKLFF.

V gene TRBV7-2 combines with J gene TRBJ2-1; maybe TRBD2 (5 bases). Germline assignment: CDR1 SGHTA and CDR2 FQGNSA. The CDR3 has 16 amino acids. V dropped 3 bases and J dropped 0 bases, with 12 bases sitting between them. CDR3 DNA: TGTGCCAGCAGCTTGTCTGCCGGAGGCTCCTACAATGAGCAGTTCTTC. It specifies CASSLSAGGSYNEQFF. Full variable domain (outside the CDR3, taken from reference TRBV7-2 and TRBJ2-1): GAGVSQSPSNKVTEKGKDVELRCDPISGHTALYWYRQSLGQGLEFLIYFQGNSAPDKSGLPSDRFSAERTGGSVSTLTIQRTQQEDSAVYLCASSLSAGGSYNEQFFGPGTRLTVL.

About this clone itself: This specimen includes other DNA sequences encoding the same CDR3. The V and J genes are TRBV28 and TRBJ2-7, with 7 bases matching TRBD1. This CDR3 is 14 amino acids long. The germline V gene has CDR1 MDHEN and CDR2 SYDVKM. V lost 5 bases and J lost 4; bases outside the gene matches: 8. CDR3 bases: TGTGCCAGCAGTCTCTGGGACAGTCTATACGAGCAGTACTTC. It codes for CASSLWDSLYEQYF.

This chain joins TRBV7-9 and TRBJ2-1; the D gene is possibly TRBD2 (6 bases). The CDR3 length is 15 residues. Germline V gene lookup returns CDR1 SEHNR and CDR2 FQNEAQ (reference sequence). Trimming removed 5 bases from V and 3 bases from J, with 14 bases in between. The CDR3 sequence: CASSPGTLHYNEQFF. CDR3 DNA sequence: TGTGCCAGCAGCCCCGGGACTTTACACTACAATGAGCAGTTCTTC.